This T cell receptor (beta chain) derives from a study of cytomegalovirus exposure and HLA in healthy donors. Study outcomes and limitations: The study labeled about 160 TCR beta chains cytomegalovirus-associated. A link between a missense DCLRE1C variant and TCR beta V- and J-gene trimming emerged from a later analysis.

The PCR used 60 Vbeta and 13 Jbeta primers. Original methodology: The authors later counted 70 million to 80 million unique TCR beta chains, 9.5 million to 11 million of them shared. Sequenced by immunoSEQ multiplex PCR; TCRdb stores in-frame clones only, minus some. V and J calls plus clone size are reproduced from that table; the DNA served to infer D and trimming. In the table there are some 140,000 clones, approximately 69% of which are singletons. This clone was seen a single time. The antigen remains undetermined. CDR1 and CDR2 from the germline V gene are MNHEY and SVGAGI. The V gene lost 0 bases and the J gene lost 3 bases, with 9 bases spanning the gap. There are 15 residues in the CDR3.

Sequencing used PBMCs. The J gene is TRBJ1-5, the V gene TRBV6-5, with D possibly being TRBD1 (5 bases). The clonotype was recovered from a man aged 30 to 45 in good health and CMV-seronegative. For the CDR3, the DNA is TGTGCCAGCAGTTACTCGCAGGGCCCCAATCAGCCCCAGCATTTT. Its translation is CASSYSQGPNQPQHF.